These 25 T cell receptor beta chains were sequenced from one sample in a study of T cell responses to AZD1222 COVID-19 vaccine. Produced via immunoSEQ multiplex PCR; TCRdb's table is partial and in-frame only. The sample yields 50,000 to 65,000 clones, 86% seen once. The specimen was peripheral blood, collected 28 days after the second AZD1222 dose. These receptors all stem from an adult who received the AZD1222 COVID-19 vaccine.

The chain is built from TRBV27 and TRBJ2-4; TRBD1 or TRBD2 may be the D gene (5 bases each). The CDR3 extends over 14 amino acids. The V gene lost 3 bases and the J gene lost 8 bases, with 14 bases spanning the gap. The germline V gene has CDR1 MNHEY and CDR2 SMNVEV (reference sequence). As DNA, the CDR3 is TGTGCCAGCAGTTTTCAGGGACCCCACGACATTCAGTACTTC. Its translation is CASSFQGPHDIQYF.

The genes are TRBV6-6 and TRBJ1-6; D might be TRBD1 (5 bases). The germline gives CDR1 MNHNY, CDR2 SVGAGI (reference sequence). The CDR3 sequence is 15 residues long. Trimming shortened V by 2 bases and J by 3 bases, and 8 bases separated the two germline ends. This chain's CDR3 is CASSYGAIYNSPLHF. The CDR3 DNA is TGTGCCAGCAGTTACGGGGCGATCTATAATTCACCCCTCCACTTT.

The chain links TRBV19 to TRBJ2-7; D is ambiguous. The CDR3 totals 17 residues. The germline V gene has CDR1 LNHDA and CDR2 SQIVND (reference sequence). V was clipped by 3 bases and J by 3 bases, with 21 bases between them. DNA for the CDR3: TGTGCCAGTAGTATCGTTTCTTCCAGTCAAGAACTCTACGAGCAGTACTTC. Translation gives CASSIVSSSQELYEQYF. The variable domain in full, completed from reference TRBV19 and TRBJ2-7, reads DGGITQSPKYLFRKEGQNVTLSCEQNLNHDAMYWYRQDPGQGLRLIYYSQIVNDFQKGDIAEGYSVSREKKESFPLTVTSAQKNPTAFYLCASSIVSSSQELYEQYFGPGTRLTVT.

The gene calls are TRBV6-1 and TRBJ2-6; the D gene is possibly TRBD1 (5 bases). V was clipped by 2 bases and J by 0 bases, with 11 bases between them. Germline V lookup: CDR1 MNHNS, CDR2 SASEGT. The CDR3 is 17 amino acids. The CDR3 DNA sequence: TGTGCCAGCAGTGAAAGGGGAAAAAGCTCTGGGGCCAACGTCCTGACTTTC. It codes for CASSERGKSSGANVLTF.

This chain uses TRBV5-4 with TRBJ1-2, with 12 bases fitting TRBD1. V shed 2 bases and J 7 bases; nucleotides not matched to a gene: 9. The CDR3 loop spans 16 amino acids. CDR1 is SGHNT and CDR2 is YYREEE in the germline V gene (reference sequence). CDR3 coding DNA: TGTGCCAGCAGCTTAAACCCGGGACAGGGGGCTGGTGGCTACACCTTC. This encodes CASSLNPGQGAGGYTF.

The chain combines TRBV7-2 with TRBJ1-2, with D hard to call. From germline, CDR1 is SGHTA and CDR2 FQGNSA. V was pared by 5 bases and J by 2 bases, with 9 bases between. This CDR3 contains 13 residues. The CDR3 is CASSPDTNYGYTF. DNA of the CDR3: TGTGCCAGCAGCCCTGACACCAACTATGGCTACACCTTC.

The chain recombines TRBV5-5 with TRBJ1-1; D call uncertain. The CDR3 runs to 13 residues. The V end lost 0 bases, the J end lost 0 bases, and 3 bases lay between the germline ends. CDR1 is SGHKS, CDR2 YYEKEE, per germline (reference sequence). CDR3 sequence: CASSLAVNTEAFF. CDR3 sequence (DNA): TGTGCCAGCAGCTTGGCGGTGAACACTGAAGCTTTCTTT. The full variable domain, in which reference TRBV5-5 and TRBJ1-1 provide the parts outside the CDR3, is DAGVTQSPTHLIKTRGQQVTLRCSPISGHKSVSWYQQVLGQGPQFIFQYYEKEERGRGNFPDRFSARQFPNYSSELNVNALLLGDSALYLCASSLAVNTEAFFGQGTRLTVV.

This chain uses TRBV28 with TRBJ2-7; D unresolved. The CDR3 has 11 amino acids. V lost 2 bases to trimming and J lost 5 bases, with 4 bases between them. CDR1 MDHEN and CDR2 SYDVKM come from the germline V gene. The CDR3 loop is CASSLMHEQYF. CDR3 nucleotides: TGTGCCAGCAGTTTAATGCACGAGCAGTACTTC.

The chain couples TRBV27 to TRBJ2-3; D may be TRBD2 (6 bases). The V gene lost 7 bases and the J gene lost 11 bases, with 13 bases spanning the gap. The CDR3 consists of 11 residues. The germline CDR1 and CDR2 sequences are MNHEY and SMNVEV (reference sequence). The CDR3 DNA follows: TGTGCCAGCAACTCCTGGGGGGAGCAGTATTTT. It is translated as CASNSWGEQYF.

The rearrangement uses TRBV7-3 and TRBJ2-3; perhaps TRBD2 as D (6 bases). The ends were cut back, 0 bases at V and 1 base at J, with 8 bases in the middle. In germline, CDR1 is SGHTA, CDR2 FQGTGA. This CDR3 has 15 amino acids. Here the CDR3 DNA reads TGTGCCAGCAGCTTAACGGCTAGCGGCACAGATACGCAGTATTTT. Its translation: CASSLTASGTDTQYF.

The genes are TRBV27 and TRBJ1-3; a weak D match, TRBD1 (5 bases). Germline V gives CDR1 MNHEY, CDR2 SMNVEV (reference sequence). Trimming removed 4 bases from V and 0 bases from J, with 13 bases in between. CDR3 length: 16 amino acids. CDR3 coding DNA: TGTGCCAGCAGTTACACCGGGACCGGCTCTGGAAACACCATATATTTT. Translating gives CASSYTGTGSGNTIYF.

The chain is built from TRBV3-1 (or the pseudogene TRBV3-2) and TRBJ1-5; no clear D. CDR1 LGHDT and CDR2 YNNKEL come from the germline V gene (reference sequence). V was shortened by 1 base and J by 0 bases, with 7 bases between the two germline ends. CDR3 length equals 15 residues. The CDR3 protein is CASSQGTGSNQPQHF. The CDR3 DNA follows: TGTGCCAGCAGCCAAGGCACCGGTAGCAATCAGCCCCAGCATTTT.

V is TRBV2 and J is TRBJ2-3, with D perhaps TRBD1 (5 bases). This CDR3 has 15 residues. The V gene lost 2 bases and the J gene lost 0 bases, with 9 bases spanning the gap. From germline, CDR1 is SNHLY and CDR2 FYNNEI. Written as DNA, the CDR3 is TGTGCCAGCAGTGAAAGACAGTCTAGCACAGATACGCAGTATTTT. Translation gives CASSERQSSTDTQYF.

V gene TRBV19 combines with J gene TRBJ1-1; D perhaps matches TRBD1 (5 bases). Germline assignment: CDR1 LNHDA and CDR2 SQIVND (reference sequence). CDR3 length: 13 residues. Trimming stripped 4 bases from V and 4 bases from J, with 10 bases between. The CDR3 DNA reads TGTGCCAGTAGTAGGGCAGGGCCCACTGAAGCTTTCTTT. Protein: CASSRAGPTEAFF.

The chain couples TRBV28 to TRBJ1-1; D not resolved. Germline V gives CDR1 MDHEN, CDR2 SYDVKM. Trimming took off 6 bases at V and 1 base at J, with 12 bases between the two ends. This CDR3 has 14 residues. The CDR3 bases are TGTGCCAGCAGCGACATTCTAGGGAACACTGAAGCTTTCTTT. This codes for CASSDILGNTEAFF.

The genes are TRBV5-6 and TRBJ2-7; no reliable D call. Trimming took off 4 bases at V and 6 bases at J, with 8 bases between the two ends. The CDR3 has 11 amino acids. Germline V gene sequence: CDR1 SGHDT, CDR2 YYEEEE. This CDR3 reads CASSNLPEQYF. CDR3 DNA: TGTGCCAGCAGCAACCTGCCCGAGCAGTACTTC.

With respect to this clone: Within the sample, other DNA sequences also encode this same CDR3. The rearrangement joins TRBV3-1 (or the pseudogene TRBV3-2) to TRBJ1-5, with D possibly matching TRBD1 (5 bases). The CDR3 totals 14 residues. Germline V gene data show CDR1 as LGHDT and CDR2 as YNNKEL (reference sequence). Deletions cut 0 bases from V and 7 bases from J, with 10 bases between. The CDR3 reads CASSQDTGVQPQHF. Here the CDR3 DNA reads TGTGCCAGCAGCCAAGATACGGGGGTACAGCCCCAGCATTTT.

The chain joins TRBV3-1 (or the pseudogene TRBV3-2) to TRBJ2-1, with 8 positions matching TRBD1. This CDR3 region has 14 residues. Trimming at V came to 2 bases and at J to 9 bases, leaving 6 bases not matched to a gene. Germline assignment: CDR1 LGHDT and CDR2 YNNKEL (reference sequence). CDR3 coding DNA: TGTGCCAGCAGCCAACATGAAACAGGGGGTGAGCAGTTCTTC. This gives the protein CASSQHETGGEQFF.

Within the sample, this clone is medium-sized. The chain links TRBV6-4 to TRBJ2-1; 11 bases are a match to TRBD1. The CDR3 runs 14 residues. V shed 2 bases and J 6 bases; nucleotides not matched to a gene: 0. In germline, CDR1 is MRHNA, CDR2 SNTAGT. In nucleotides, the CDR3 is TGTGCCAGCAGTGACGGGACAGGGGGCAATGAGCAGTTCTTC. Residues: CASSDGTGGNEQFF.

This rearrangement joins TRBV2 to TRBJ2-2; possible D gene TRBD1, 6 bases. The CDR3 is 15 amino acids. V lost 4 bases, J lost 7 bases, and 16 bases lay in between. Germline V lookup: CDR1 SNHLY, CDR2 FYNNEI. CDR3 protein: CASSGTGQYSGELFF. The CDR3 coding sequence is TGTGCCAGCAGTGGTACGGGACAATATAGCGGGGAGCTGTTTTTT.

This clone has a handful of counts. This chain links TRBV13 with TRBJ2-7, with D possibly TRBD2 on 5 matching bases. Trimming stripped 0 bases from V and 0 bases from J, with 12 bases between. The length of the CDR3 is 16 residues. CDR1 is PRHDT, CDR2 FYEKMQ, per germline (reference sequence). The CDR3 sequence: CASSLGRAPNSYEQYF. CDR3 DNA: TGTGCCAGCAGCTTAGGGAGGGCACCTAACTCCTACGAGCAGTACTTC.

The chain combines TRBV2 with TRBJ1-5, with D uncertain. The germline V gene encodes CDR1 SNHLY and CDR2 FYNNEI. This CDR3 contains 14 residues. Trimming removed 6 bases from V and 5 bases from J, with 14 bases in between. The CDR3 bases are TGTGCCAGCAGGAGGGAAAGCGGTGATCAGCCCCAGCATTTT. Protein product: CASRRESGDQPQHF. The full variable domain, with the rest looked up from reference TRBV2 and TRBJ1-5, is EPEVTQTPSHQVTQMGQEVILRCVPISNHLYFYWYRQILGQKVEFLVSFYNNEISEKSEIFDDQFSVERPDGSNFTLKIRSTKLEDSAMYFCASRRESGDQPQHFGDGTRLSIL.

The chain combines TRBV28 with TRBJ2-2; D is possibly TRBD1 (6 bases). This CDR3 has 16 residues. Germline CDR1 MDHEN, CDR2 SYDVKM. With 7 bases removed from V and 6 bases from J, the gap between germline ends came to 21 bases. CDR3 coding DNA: TGTGCCAGCACCGGAGTGGGCAGTAACAGGGCCGGGGAGCTGTTTTTT. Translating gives CASTGVGSNRAGELFF.

The CDR3 loop reads CASSQRGGRAGNEQFF. The CDR3 DNA reads as TGCGCCAGCAGCCAACGAGGCGGGAGGGCCGGAAATGAGCAGTTCTTC. The chain is built from TRBV4-1 and TRBJ2-1, with 9 nucleotides matching TRBD2. The J segment lost 7 bases and the V segment lost 2 bases, leaving 9 bases of the junction unmatched. The CDR3 sequence is 16 residues long. Germline CDR1 is MGHRA and CDR2 is YSYEKL.

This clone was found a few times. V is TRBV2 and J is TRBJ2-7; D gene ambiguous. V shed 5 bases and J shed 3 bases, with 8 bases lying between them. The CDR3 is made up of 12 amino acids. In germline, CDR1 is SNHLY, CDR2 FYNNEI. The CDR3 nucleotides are TGTGCCAGCAGTCCCGATTTCTACGAGCAGTACTTC. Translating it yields CASSPDFYEQYF.